These 3 T cell receptor beta chains originate from one sample sequenced in a study of chronic HIV infection and antiretroviral therapy. MiXCR, run by TCRdb on the 5' RACE reads, gives a single entry per CDR3 protein. This table has 39,000 or so distinct CDR3 sequences, roughly 7.6% appearing once. Sequencing was done on a sample of peripheral blood. The receptors here all came from an adult who had HIV and had not received antiretroviral therapy, or was an uninfected healthy control (not recorded which).

This clonotype was observed at least ten times. J is TRBJ1-5 and V is TRBV7-9, with 8 bases aligning to TRBD1. This CDR3 is 13 amino acids long. With 3 bases clipped from V and 6 bases from J, the junction kept 1 base outside the gene matches. Germline values: CDR1 SEHNR, CDR2 FQNEAQ (reference sequence). The CDR3 region is CASSFDRGQPQHF. CDR3 sequence (DNA): TGTGCCAGCAGCTTCGACAGGGGTCAGCCCCAGCATTTT.

This clonotype has ten or more counts. The V and J genes are TRBV20-1 and TRBJ2-7; 11 bases map to TRBD2. The CDR3 spans 15 residues. Germline CDR1 DFQATT, CDR2 SNEGSKA (reference sequence). Trimming removed 3 bases from V and 4 bases from J; junction bases left unmatched: 8. CDR3 residues: CSARDTSGSDYEQYF. In DNA form, the CDR3 reads TGCAGTGCTAGGGATACTAGCGGGAGCGATTACGAGCAGTACTTC.

The chain combines TRBV29-1 with TRBJ1-3; no definite D call. Germline V gene lookup returns CDR1 SQVTM and CDR2 ANQGSEA. V lost 4 bases to trimming and J lost 10 bases, with 14 bases between them. The CDR3 is made up of 12 amino acids. The CDR3 nucleotides read TGCAGCGTTGTAGCACAAGGCGCGACCATATATTTT. It specifies CSVVAQGATIYF.